This TCR beta chain was documented in a study of T cells in Graves' hyperthyroidism and ophthalmopathy. There were TCR beta CDR3 regions amplified from RNA transcripts. The TCR CDR3 was amplified in a first-round RT-PCR using the HTBI primer set. TCRdb analysed the multiplex PCR reads with MiXCR anew, one entry per CDR3 protein. The repertoire holds some 200,000 distinct CDR3 sequences, 17% seen once, with 50% in the top ten. J lost 6 bases, V lost 6 bases, and 20 bases had no gene match. This CDR3 region has 20 residues. Germline V gene lookup returns CDR1 ENHRY and CDR2 SYGVKD. This clonotype has just a few counts.

This clonotype originated in a man in his fifties with Graves' hyperthyroidism. The source material was blood. The chain combines TRBV10-3 with TRBJ2-2, with 12 bases identical to TRBD1. CDR3 loop: CAIRNRDRGRIGGGPGELFF. CDR3 sequence (DNA): TGTGCCATCAGAAACCGGGACAGGGGGCGCATTGGCGGGGGTCCCGGGGAGCTGTTTTTT.